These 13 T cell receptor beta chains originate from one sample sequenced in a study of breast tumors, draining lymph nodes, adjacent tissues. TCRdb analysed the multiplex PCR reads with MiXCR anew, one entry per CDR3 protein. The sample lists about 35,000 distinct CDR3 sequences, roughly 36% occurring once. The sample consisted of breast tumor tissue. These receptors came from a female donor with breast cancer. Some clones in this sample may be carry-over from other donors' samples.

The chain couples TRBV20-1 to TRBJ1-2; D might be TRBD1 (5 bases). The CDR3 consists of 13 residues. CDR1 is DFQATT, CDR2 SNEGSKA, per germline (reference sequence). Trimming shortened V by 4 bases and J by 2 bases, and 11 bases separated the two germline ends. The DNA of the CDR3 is TGCAGTGCTACACTACAGGAAAACTATGGCTACACCTTC. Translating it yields CSATLQENYGYTF.

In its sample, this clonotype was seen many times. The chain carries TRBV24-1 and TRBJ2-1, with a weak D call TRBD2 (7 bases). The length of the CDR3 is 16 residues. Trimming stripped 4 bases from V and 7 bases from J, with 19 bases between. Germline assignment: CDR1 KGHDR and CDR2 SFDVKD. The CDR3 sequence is CATSDRRGGVVNEQFF. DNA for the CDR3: TGTGCCACCAGTGACCGTAGGGGGGGAGTGGTTAATGAGCAGTTCTTC.

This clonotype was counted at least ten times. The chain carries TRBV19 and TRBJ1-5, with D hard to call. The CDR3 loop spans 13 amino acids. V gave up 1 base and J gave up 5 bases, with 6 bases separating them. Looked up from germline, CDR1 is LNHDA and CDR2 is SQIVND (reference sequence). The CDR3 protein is CASSIGRDQPQHF. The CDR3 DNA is TGTGCCAGTAGTATAGGGCGGGATCAGCCCCAGCATTTT.

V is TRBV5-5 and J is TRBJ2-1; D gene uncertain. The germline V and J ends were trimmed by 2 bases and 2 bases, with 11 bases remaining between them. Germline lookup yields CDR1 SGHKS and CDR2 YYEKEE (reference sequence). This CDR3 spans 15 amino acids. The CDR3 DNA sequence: TGTGCCAGCAGCTTCGGTAGCTCCCCCTACAATGAGCAGTTCTTC. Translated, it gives CASSFGSSPYNEQFF. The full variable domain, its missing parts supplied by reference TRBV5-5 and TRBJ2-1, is DAGVTQSPTHLIKTRGQQVTLRCSPISGHKSVSWYQQVLGQGPQFIFQYYEKEERGRGNFPDRFSARQFPNYSSELNVNALLLGDSALYLCASSFGSSPYNEQFFGPGTRLTVL.

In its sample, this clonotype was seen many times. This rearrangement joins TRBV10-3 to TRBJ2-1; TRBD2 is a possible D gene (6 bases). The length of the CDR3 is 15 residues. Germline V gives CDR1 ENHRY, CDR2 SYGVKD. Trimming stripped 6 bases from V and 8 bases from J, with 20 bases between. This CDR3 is CAIRPVAGKSYEQFF. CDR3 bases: TGTGCCATCAGGCCCGTTGCGGGAAAGTCGTATGAGCAGTTCTTC.

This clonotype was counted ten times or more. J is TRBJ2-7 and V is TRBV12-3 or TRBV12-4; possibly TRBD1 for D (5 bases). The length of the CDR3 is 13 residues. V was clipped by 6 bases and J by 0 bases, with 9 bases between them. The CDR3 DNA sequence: TGTGCCAGCAGCTTACAGGTCTCCTACGAGCAGTACTTC. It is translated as CASSLQVSYEQYF.

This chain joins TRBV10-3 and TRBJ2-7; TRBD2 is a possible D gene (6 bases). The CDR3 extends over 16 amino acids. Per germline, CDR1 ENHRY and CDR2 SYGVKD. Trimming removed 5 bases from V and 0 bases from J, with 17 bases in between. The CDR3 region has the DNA TGTGCCATCAGTCGCGGGAAAGGACCCTCCTCCTACGAGCAGTACTTC. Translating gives CAISRGKGPSSYEQYF.

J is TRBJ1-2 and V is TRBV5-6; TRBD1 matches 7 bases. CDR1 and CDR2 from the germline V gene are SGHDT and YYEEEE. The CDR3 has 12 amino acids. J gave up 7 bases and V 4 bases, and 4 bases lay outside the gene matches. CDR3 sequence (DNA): TGTGCCAGCAGCCGGGACAGCCCTGGCTACACCTTC. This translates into CASSRDSPGYTF.

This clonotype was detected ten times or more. The CDR3 DNA follows: TGTGCCAGCAGTGAGGGTCTGCCCCAGCATTTT. Amino acid sequence: CASSEGLPQHF. The rearrangement links TRBV6-1 to TRBJ1-5, with D hard to call. The CDR3 spans 11 residues. Germline CDR1 and CDR2: MNHNS and SASEGT. V was cut by 3 bases and J by 9 bases, with 6 bases left in between.

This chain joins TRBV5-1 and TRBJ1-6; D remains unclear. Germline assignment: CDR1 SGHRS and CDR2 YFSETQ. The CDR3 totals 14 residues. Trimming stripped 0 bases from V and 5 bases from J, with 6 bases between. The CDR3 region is CASSLVQDNSPLHF. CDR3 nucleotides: TGCGCCAGCAGCTTGGTTCAGGATAATTCACCCCTCCACTTT.

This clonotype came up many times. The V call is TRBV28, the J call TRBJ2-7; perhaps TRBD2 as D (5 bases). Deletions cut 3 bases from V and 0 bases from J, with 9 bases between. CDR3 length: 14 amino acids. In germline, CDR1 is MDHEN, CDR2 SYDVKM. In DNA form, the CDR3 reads TGTGCCAGCAGTTTCTTGCGGGCCTCCTACGAGCAGTACTTC. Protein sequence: CASSFLRASYEQYF.

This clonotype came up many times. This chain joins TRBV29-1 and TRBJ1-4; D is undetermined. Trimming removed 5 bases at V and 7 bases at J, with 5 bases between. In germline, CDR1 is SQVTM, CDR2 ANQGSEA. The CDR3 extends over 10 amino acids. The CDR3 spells CSVLSEKLFF. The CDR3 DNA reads TGCAGCGTTCTAAGTGAAAAACTGTTTTTT.

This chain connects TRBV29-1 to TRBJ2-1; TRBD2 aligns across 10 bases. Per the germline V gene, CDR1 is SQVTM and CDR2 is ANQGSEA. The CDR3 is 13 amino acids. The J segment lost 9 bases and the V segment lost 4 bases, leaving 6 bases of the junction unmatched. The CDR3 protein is CSVGLAGGGEQFF. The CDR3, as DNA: TGCAGCGTTGGGTTAGCGGGAGGCGGTGAGCAGTTCTTC.